Below, one T cell receptor (beta chain) is given with its context. The data originate from a study of blood T cell repertoires in COVID-19. Whole-study context: T cells, B-cell-depleted T cells, or PBMCs supplied cDNA or gDNA.

Sequenced by immunoSEQ multiplex PCR; TCRdb stores in-frame clones only, minus some. The profile covers some 150,000 clones, with 75% to 90% appearing a single time and under 2.5% taken by the ten largest. This sequence originates from a man between 65 and 85 years old with acute or convalescent COVID-19. The sample consisted of peripheral blood.

The CDR3 here is CATAIAGADTQYF. The CDR3 DNA is TGTGCCACGGCGATAGCGGGCGCAGATACGCAGTATTTT. The chain joins TRBV19 to TRBJ2-3, with 7 bases fitting TRBD2. Trimming took 10 bases from V and 4 from J; bases not matched to a gene: 8. CDR3 size: 13 residues. In germline, CDR1 is LNHDA, CDR2 SQIVND (reference sequence).